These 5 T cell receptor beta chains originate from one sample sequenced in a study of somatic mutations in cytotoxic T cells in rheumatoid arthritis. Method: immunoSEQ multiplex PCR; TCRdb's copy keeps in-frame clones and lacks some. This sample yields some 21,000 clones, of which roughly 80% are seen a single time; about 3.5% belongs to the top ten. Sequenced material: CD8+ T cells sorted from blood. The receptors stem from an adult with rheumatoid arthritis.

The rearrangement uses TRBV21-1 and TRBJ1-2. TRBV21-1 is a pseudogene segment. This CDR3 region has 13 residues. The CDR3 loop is CASTPPGIYGYTF. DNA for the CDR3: TGTGCCAGCACCCCTCCTGGAATCTATGGCTACACCTTC.

This CDR3 is CASSEMAGSIGNTIYF. The CDR3, as DNA: TGTGCCAGCAGTGAAATGGCAGGGAGTATTGGAAACACCATATATTTT. J is TRBJ1-3 and V is TRBV6-1; D may be TRBD1 (5 bases). Trimming stripped 2 bases from V and 3 bases from J, with 14 bases between. The CDR3 covers 16 residues. The germline V gene encodes CDR1 MNHNS and CDR2 SASEGT.

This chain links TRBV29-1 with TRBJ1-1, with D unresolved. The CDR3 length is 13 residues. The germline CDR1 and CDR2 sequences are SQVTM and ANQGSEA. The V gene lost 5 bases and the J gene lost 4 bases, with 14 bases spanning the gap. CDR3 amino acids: CSVCMGVGTEAFF. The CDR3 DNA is TGCAGCGTTTGTATGGGTGTTGGCACTGAAGCTTTCTTT.

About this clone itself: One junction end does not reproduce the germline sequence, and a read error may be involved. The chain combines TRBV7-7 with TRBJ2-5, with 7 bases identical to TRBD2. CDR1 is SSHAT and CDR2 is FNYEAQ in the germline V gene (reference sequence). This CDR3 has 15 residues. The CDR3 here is CASSAGTIRTETQYF. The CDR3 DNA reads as TGTGCTAGCAGCGCCGGGACTATCAGGACAGAGACCCAGTACTTC.

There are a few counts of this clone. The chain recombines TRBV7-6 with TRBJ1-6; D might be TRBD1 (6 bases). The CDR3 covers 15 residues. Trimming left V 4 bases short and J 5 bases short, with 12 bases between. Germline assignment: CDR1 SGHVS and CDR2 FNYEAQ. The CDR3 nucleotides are TGTGCCAGCAGCTCCGGACAGCTAAATAATTCACCCCTCCACTTT. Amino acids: CASSSGQLNNSPLHF.